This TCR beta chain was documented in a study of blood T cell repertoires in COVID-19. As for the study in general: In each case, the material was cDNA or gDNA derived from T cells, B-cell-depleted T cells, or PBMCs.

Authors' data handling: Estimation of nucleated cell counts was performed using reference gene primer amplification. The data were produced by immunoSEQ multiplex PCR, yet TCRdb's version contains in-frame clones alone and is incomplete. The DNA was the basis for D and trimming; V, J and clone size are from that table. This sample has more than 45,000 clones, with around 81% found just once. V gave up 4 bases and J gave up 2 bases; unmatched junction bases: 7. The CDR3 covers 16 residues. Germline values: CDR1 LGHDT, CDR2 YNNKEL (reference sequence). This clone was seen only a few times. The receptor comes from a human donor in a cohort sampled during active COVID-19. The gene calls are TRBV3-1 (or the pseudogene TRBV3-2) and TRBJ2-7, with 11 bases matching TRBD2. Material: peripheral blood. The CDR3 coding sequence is TGTGCCAGCAGCCCAGGGACTAGCGGTCGAGCCTACGAGCAGTACTTC. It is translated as CASSPGTSGRAYEQYF.